The 14 T cell receptor beta chains reported below all come from one sample, sequenced in a study of shared clonotypes between healthy human individuals (dated by TCRdb to between 2020 and 2021). The receptor library was made with the immunoSEQ multiplex PCR assay. The table was pulled from immuneACCESS by TCRdb, which kept in-frame rearrangements only. Such tables lose some clones; where checked, under half of the loss comes from unresolved V genes, and the rest has no known cause. For this sample the table gives some 1,600,000 clones, of which nearly 99% were detected only once. The ten largest clones take up roughly 0.4% of the sample. Sequencing used naive CD4+ T cells sorted from blood. The meaning of the sample's cell subset or site label: CD45RA+ positively selected. The receptors originated from a man in his thirties or forties in good health.

Concerning this clone: The sample contains more than one DNA sequence encoding this CDR3. V and J are TRBV5-8 and TRBJ2-7; D might be TRBD1 (6 bases). The V end lost 4 bases, the J end lost 3 bases, and 11 bases lay between the germline ends. This CDR3 contains 13 residues. Germline values: CDR1 SGHTS, CDR2 YDEGEE. CDR3 protein: CASSLGQSYEQYF. For the CDR3, the DNA is TGTGCCAGCAGCCTAGGACAGAGCTACGAGCAGTACTTC.

V usage is TRBV4-1 and J usage is TRBJ2-7, with 8 bases matching TRBD2. Germline V lookup: CDR1 MGHRA, CDR2 YSYEKL. CDR3 length: 14 amino acids. V was pared by 1 base and J by 2 bases, with 1 base of the junction left unmatched. The CDR3 DNA reads TGCGCCAGCAGCCAAGCGGGAGGGGCCTACGAGCAGTACTTC. This codes for CASSQAGGAYEQYF.

The V gene is TRBV7-6, the J gene TRBJ2-1, with TRBD1 identical over 8 bases. Losses at the gene ends were 0 bases for V and 8 bases for J; bases not matched to a gene: 15. Germline values: CDR1 SGHVS, CDR2 FNYEAQ. This CDR3 has 18 residues. The CDR3 reads CASSLALGDRGVADEQFF. For the CDR3, the DNA is TGTGCCAGCAGCTTAGCGCTAGGCGACAGGGGAGTTGCGGATGAGCAGTTCTTC.

The CDR3 DNA is TGCGCCAGCAGCTTGGGCCTAGCGGCCCTCACAGATACGCAGTATTTT. This encodes CASSLGLAALTDTQYF. The rearrangement links TRBV5-1 to TRBJ2-3, with 7 bases that match TRBD2. Germline V gene lookup returns CDR1 SGHRS and CDR2 YFSETQ. The CDR3 sequence is 16 residues long. The V gene end was trimmed by 0 bases and the J gene end by 2 bases; junction bases not matched to a gene: 6.

The rearrangement uses TRBV7-3 and TRBJ2-7; possibly TRBD1 for D (6 bases). V was shortened by 2 bases and J by 6 bases, with 11 bases between the two germline ends. There are 13 residues in the CDR3. Germline CDR1 and CDR2: SGHTA and FQGTGA. The CDR3: CASSLGQLGEQYF. The CDR3 DNA is TGTGCCAGCAGCTTAGGACAGTTGGGCGAGCAGTACTTC.

The chain is built from TRBV28 and TRBJ1-2, with D perhaps matching TRBD1 (5 bases). Deletions cut 5 bases from V and 4 bases from J, with 14 bases between. Germline CDR1 reads MDHEN; CDR2 reads SYDVKM. The CDR3 contains 14 residues. The CDR3 DNA sequence: TGTGCCAGCAGTCTGCAGGGCCTCCCCTATGGCTACACCTTC. Translating gives CASSLQGLPYGYTF.

This clone has just one count. One end of the junction does not line up with germline, which may come from a read error. This sequence joins TRBV10-2 and TRBJ2-7; 8 positions match TRBD1. The CDR3 is 13 amino acids. Germline CDR1 reads WSHSY; CDR2 reads SAAADI. CDR3 in DNA: TGCGCCAGCAGTGAGAAAGACACCGGGACAGGTTATTTC. As protein: CASSEKDTGTGYF.

The rearrangement uses TRBV6-6 and TRBJ2-2, with D perhaps matching TRBD2 (5 bases). CDR1 and CDR2 from the germline V gene are MNHNY and SVGAGI (reference sequence). The V end lost 5 bases, the J end lost 9 bases, and 13 bases lay between the germline ends. This CDR3 contains 13 residues. DNA for the CDR3: TGTGCCAGCAGTCCGGACTGGTCCCGGGAGCTGTTTTTT. It codes for CASSPDWSRELFF.

The V gene is TRBV19, the J gene TRBJ2-3, with 8 bases matching TRBD1. CDR1 is LNHDA and CDR2 is SQIVND in the germline V gene (reference sequence). J gave up 1 base and V 5 bases, and 8 bases lay outside the gene matches. The CDR3 consists of 16 residues. Written as DNA, the CDR3 is TGTGCCAGTAGTCCCCACCGCAGGGGGCGCACAGATACGCAGTATTTT. This gives the protein CASSPHRRGRTDTQYF. Using reference TRBV19 and TRBJ2-3 for the parts outside the CDR3, the full variable domain is DGGITQSPKYLFRKEGQNVTLSCEQNLNHDAMYWYRQDPGQGLRLIYYSQIVNDFQKGDIAEGYSVSREKKESFPLTVTSAQKNPTAFYLCASSPHRRGRTDTQYFGPGTRLTVL.

The rearrangement joins TRBV5-4 to TRBJ2-1, with TRBD1 matching 9 bases. CDR1 and CDR2 from the germline V gene are SGHNT and YYREEE (reference sequence). The CDR3 runs 15 residues. V dropped 4 bases and J dropped 10; count of bases not matched to a gene: 12. CDR3 in DNA: TGTGCCAGCAGCCCCGGGACAGGGTACCCCCGGGAGCAGTTCTTC. This translates into CASSPGTGYPREQFF.

The rearrangement joins TRBV30 to TRBJ1-5; D uncertain. Germline loops: CDR1 GTSNPN, CDR2 SVGIG (reference sequence). Trimming took 1 base from V and 2 from J, leaving 9 bases between them. The CDR3 spans 14 residues. The CDR3 DNA reads as TGTGCCTGGAGTGGGGTGGTTGGCAATCAGCCCCAGCATTTT. Translating it yields CAWSGVVGNQPQHF.

This chain links TRBV6-1 with TRBJ2-2; 8 nucleotides match TRBD1. The germline gives CDR1 MNHNS, CDR2 SASEGT. The CDR3 spans 15 residues. Trimming at V came to 6 bases and at J to 1 base, leaving 4 bases not matched to a gene. The DNA of the CDR3 is TGTGCCAGCAGGACGGACAGGGTGAACACCGGGGAGCTGTTTTTT. This translates into CASRTDRVNTGELFF.

The chain links TRBV21-1 to TRBJ1-5. TRBV21-1 is a pseudogene. The CDR3 consists of 14 residues. The CDR3 region is CASSRLGQYQPQHF. Here the CDR3 DNA reads TGTGCCAGCAGCAGACTAGGACAGTATCAGCCCCAGCATTTT.

V is TRBV9 and J is TRBJ2-1, with D tentatively TRBD1 or TRBD2 (5 bases each). This CDR3 spans 16 amino acids. Trimming left V 0 bases short and J 5 bases short, with 15 bases between. In germline, CDR1 is SGDLS, CDR2 YYNGEE. The DNA of the CDR3 is TGTGCCAGCAGCGTAGCCGGGACCCGGGGAAACAATGAGCAGTTCTTC. Encoded protein: CASSVAGTRGNNEQFF.